A single sample is the source of the 19 T cell receptor beta chains below, sequenced in a study of T cell changes during pregnancy in multiple sclerosis (dated by TCRdb to 2018 to 2020). The receptor library was made with the immunoSEQ multiplex PCR assay. TCRdb retrieved this table from immuneACCESS and kept in-frame rearrangements only. Not all clones are present; in checked studies, unresolved V genes account for under half, and no reason is known for the remainder. The sample profile shows approximately 90,000 clones; approximately 94% of them were found once. The biggest ten clones account for roughly 0.81% of the sample. The sequenced sample was peripheral blood, obtained in the third trimester of pregnancy. All receptors derive from a female donor with multiple sclerosis, enrolled in a pregnancy study.

V usage is TRBV29-1 and J usage is TRBJ2-2; D not certain. Trimming removed 3 bases from V and 1 base from J, with 6 bases in between. Germline lookup yields CDR1 SQVTM and CDR2 ANQGSEA. The CDR3 has 13 amino acids. CDR3 loop: CSVDGQNTGELFF. The DNA of the CDR3 is TGCAGCGTTGACGGTCAGAACACCGGGGAGCTGTTTTTT.

The J gene is TRBJ1-1, the V gene TRBV7-9; the D is unclear. The CDR3 sequence is 16 residues long. Germline values: CDR1 SEHNR, CDR2 FQNEAQ (reference sequence). V was pared by 6 bases and J by 3 bases, with 20 bases between. The CDR3 sequence: CASRHIPGWEDTEAFF. CDR3 in DNA: TGTGCCAGCAGACATATACCCGGATGGGAGGACACTGAAGCTTTCTTT.

The CDR3: CASSSWDRGRRNEKLFF. In DNA, the CDR3 is TGTGCCAGCAGCTCCTGGGACAGGGGGAGACGTAATGAAAAACTGTTTTTT. V is TRBV7-9 and J is TRBJ1-4, with 11 nucleotides matching TRBD1. This CDR3 contains 17 residues. V was clipped by 4 bases and J by 4 bases; unmatched bases: 8. CDR1 is SEHNR, CDR2 FQNEAQ, per germline (reference sequence).

V gene TRBV11-3 combines with J gene TRBJ1-1, with D unclear. In germline, CDR1 is SGHNT, CDR2 YENEEA. V was clipped by 0 bases and J by 8 bases, with 7 bases between them. This CDR3 spans 12 amino acids. CDR3 sequence reads: CASSLEGGEAFF. The CDR3 nucleotides read TGTGCCAGCAGCTTAGAGGGAGGGGAAGCTTTCTTT.

The chain combines TRBV19 with TRBJ1-1; 8 bases fit TRBD1. Trimming cost V 6 bases and J 1 base; bases outside gene matches: 10. Germline V gene lookup returns CDR1 LNHDA and CDR2 SQIVND (reference sequence). The CDR3 runs 16 residues. The CDR3 protein is CASSLLSGQGNTEAFF. The CDR3 DNA reads TGTGCCAGTAGCCTTCTTTCAGGACAGGGGAACACTGAAGCTTTCTTT. The full variable domain, in which reference TRBV19 and TRBJ1-1 provide the parts outside the CDR3, is DGGITQSPKYLFRKEGQNVTLSCEQNLNHDAMYWYRQDPGQGLRLIYYSQIVNDFQKGDIAEGYSVSREKKESFPLTVTSAQKNPTAFYLCASSLLSGQGNTEAFFGQGTRLTVV.

The chain employs TRBV27 and TRBJ1-5, with D perhaps matching TRBD1 (6 bases). CDR1 and CDR2 from the germline V gene are MNHEY and SMNVEV (reference sequence). This CDR3 comprises 14 residues. Trimming took off 5 bases at V and 4 bases at J, with 12 bases between the two ends. CDR3 nucleotides: TGTGCCAGCAGTAGAGGGGGGGGTAATCAGCCCCAGCATTTT. It is translated as CASSRGGGNQPQHF.

This clone appeared once. J is TRBJ1-4 and V is TRBV5-6; no clear D. Trimming shortened V by 1 base and J by 5 bases, and 18 bases separated the two germline ends. The CDR3 covers 17 residues. Germline V gene lookup returns CDR1 SGHDT and CDR2 YYEEEE. The CDR3 sequence: CASSLFWAPGENEKLFF. CDR3 coding DNA: TGTGCCAGCAGCTTGTTTTGGGCCCCCGGGGAAAATGAAAAACTGTTTTTT. The full variable domain, its missing parts supplied by reference TRBV5-6 and TRBJ1-4, is DAGVTQSPTHLIKTRGQQVTLRCSPKSGHDTVSWYQQALGQGPQFIFQYYEEEERQRGNFPDRFSGHQFPNYSSELNVNALLLGDSALYLCASSLFWAPGENEKLFFGSGTQLSVL.

The chain links TRBV6-6 to TRBJ1-2; 7 bases fit TRBD1. The CDR3 contains 15 residues. J lost 6 bases, V lost 7 bases, and 14 bases had no gene match. Germline CDR1 reads MNHNY; CDR2 reads SVGAGI (reference sequence). The CDR3 sequence: CASKGRWQGDDGYTF. CDR3 nucleotides: TGTGCCAGCAAAGGGAGGTGGCAGGGGGATGATGGCTACACCTTC.

J is TRBJ1-5 and V is TRBV5-8; 9 bases are a match to TRBD1. Germline CDR1 and CDR2: SGHTS and YDEGEE. CDR3 length equals 15 residues. With 3 bases clipped from V and 3 bases from J, the junction kept 4 bases outside the gene matches. The CDR3 here is CASSSWTGVNQPQHF. The CDR3 DNA reads as TGTGCCAGCAGCTCCTGGACAGGGGTCAATCAGCCCCAGCATTTT.

CDR3 coding DNA: TGTGCCAGCAGCGCGGGGACTAGCGGGTACAATGAGCAGTTCTTC. It encodes CASSAGTSGYNEQFF. This chain links TRBV9 with TRBJ2-1, with 12 bases lining up with TRBD2. After removal of 3 bases from V and 4 bases from J, the junction contained 2 bases not matched to a gene. CDR1 and CDR2 from the germline V gene are SGDLS and YYNGEE. The CDR3 sequence is 15 residues long.

This clone was seen a single time. This sequence joins TRBV19 and TRBJ1-5; the match to TRBD1 covers 7 bases. Per germline, CDR1 LNHDA and CDR2 SQIVND (reference sequence). V dropped 3 bases and J dropped 0; count of bases not matched to a gene: 5. The CDR3 sequence is 16 residues long. CDR3 in DNA: TGTGCCAGTAGTATGTTCCAGGGGGTTAGCAATCAGCCCCAGCATTTT. Encoded protein: CASSMFQGVSNQPQHF.

The V and J genes are TRBV19 and TRBJ2-7; possible D gene TRBD2, 5 bases. CDR1 is LNHDA and CDR2 is SQIVND in the germline V gene (reference sequence). The CDR3 runs 13 residues. With 2 bases removed from V and 3 bases from J, the gap between germline ends came to 8 bases. CDR3: CASSITSGYEQYF. As DNA, the CDR3 is TGTGCCAGTAGTATAACAAGCGGCTACGAGCAGTACTTC. Full variable domain (missing parts from reference TRBV19 and TRBJ2-7): DGGITQSPKYLFRKEGQNVTLSCEQNLNHDAMYWYRQDPGQGLRLIYYSQIVNDFQKGDIAEGYSVSREKKESFPLTVTSAQKNPTAFYLCASSITSGYEQYFGPGTRLTVT.

V usage is TRBV9 and J usage is TRBJ2-3; D might be TRBD1 (5 bases). Looked up from germline, CDR1 is SGDLS and CDR2 is YYNGEE. The CDR3 length is 15 residues. Trimming removed 0 bases from V and 4 bases from J, with 12 bases in between. CDR3 residues: CASSVAGYEADTQYF. CDR3 DNA sequence: TGTGCCAGCAGCGTAGCAGGGTATGAGGCAGATACGCAGTATTTT.

This chain uses TRBV7-8 with TRBJ1-1; tentative D call: TRBD1 (5 bases). V was trimmed by 0 bases and J by 5 bases, leaving 16 bases between them. The CDR3 extends over 16 amino acids. Per germline, CDR1 SGHVS and CDR2 FQNEAQ. CDR3 bases: TGTGCCAGCAGCTTAGCGGTCGGGGTCGGGGGGACTGAAGCTTTCTTT. This codes for CASSLAVGVGGTEAFF.

V gene TRBV25-1 combines with J gene TRBJ1-1, with TRBD1 identical over 9 bases. Germline V lookup: CDR1 MGHDK, CDR2 SYGVNS. V lost 6 bases, J lost 5 bases, and 4 bases stayed unmatched. This CDR3 is 13 amino acids long. The CDR3 DNA follows: TGTGCCAGCAGACAGGGGGCATTGACTGAAGCTTTCTTT. Residues: CASRQGALTEAFF.

The gene calls are TRBV11-2 and TRBJ1-1; no firm D call. CDR3 size: 15 residues. CDR1 SGHAT and CDR2 FQNNGV come from the germline V gene. V was cut by 5 bases and J by 0 bases, with 13 bases left in between. This CDR3 is CASSRLTRMNTEAFF. CDR3 nucleotide sequence: TGTGCCAGCAGCCGCCTCACAAGAATGAACACTGAAGCTTTCTTT.

The chain links TRBV6-5 to TRBJ1-2, with D perhaps TRBD1 (6 bases). Trimming took off 2 bases at V and 1 base at J, with 8 bases between the two ends. Germline CDR1 and CDR2: MNHEY and SVGAGI. This CDR3 comprises 14 residues. CDR3 sequence (DNA): TGTGCCAGCAGTTACGGCAGGGGTAACTATGGCTACACCTTC. Protein sequence: CASSYGRGNYGYTF.

The count of this clone is one. The V and J genes are TRBV4-3 and TRBJ1-2, with 7 bases matching TRBD1. In germline, CDR1 is LGHNA, CDR2 YSLEER. V was pared by 0 bases and J by 7 bases, with 11 bases of the junction left unmatched. The CDR3 runs 16 residues. The CDR3 region has the DNA TGCGCCAGCAGCCAAGATATCGGCAGGGGGAGCGGTGGCTACACCTTC. Protein product: CASSQDIGRGSGGYTF.

The chain has TRBV5-4 and TRBJ2-1; D call uncertain. Trimming pared 4 bases from V and 3 bases from J, leaving 2 bases between. Germline V gene data show CDR1 as SGHNT and CDR2 as YYREEE (reference sequence). This CDR3 region has 11 residues. Here the CDR3 DNA reads TGTGCCAGCAGCCTCTACAATGAGCAGTTCTTC. Amino acids: CASSLYNEQFF.